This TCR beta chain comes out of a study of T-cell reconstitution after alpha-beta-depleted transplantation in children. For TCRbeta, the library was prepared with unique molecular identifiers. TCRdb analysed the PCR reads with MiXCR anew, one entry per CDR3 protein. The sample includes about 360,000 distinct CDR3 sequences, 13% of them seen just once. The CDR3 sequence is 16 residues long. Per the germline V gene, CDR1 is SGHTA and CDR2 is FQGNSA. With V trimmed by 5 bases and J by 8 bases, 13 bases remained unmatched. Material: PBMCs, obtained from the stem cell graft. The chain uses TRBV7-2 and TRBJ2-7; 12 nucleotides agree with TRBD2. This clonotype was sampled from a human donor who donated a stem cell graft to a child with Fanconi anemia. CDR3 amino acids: CASSLPTSGGPLKQYV. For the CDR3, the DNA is TGTGCCAGCAGCCTCCCGACTAGCGGGGGACCCCTCAAGCAGTACGTC.